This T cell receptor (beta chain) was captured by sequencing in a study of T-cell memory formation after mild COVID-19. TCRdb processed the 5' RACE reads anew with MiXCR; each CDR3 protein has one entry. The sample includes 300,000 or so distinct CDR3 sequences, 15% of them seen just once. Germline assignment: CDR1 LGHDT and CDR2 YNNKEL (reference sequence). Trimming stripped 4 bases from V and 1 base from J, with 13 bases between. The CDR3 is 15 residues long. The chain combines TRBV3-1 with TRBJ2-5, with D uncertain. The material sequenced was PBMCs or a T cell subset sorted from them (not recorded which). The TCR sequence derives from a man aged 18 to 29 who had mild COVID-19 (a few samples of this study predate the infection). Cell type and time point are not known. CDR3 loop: CASSPLLLSQETQYF. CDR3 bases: TGTGCCAGCAGCCCCCTCCTCTTGAGCCAAGAGACCCAGTACTTC.